A single TCR beta chain is shown here with its context. Its matching antigen is unknown. This sample is part of a study of T cell repertoires in cytomegalovirus infection. For the study at large: CMV infection and matching HLA type were both indicated by public TCR beta signatures. Regarding the study as a whole: Based on cumulative public TCR beta family frequency, carriers of CMV plus the relevant HLA were identified.

CDR1 is MNHEY and CDR2 is SVGEGT in the germline V gene. V was cut by 4 bases and J by 7 bases, with 10 bases left in between. The CDR3 extends over 13 amino acids. TCRdb ran MiXCR on the reads and lists one entry per CDR3 protein. The table has 160,000 or so distinct CDR3 sequences, 15% to 20% seen once; the top ten hold about 17%. The clonotype originates from a human donor in good health (CMV status not recorded). Some clones in this sample may be carry-over from other donors' samples. The V call is TRBV6-2 or TRBV6-3, the J call TRBJ2-2, with TRBD1 as a possible D gene (5 bases). Sequenced material: CD8+ T cells from PBMCs. As DNA, the CDR3 is TGTGCCAGCAGTTCGGACATTATCGGGGAGCTGTTTTTT. Its translation: CASSSDIIGELFF.